The 28 T cell receptor beta chains below were found in one sample sequenced in a study of T cell responses to AZD1222 COVID-19 vaccine. The repertoire was sequenced with immunoSEQ multiplex PCR; TCRdb's copy has only in-frame clones and lacks some. The repertoire holds approximately 89,000 clones, with 86% as singletons. The sequencing here drew on peripheral blood, taken 28 days after the second AZD1222 dose. The receptors were sampled from an adult who received the AZD1222 COVID-19 vaccine.

CDR3 in amino acids: CASSSTDYEQYF. The DNA for the CDR3 is TGTGCCAGCAGCTCGACAGACTACGAGCAGTACTTC. The J gene is TRBJ2-7, the V gene TRBV12-3 or TRBV12-4, with a tentative D call TRBD1 (5 bases). The length of the CDR3 is 12 residues. Trimming stripped 6 bases from V and 3 bases from J, with 9 bases between.

This clone was counted between two and nine times. The rearrangement links TRBV19 to TRBJ1-6; TRBD1 matches at 7 bases. V shed 4 bases and J 10 bases; nucleotides not matched to a gene: 7. Germline V gives CDR1 LNHDA, CDR2 SQIVND (reference sequence). This CDR3 spans 14 amino acids. The CDR3, as DNA: TGTGCCAGTAGTACCACAGGGGAGCGGTCACCCCTCCACTTT. Protein sequence: CASSTTGERSPLHF.

This clone was seen a few times. The J gene is TRBJ2-3, the V gene TRBV9; 8 nucleotides align to TRBD2. The CDR3 is 17 amino acids. V was clipped by 7 bases and J by 0 bases; unmatched bases: 13. Germline V gives CDR1 SGDLS, CDR2 YYNGEE. The CDR3 DNA is TGTGCCAGCTCCCGGGCGGGGGGCGTACCTAGCACAGATACGCAGTATTTT. Protein product: CASSRAGGVPSTDTQYF.

This chain connects TRBV27 to TRBJ2-7; the D gene is possibly TRBD1 (5 bases). Trimming pared 4 bases from V and 6 bases from J, leaving 16 bases between. Germline V gene sequence: CDR1 MNHEY, CDR2 SMNVEV (reference sequence). CDR3 length equals 14 residues. The CDR3 DNA reads TGTGCCAGCAGTTCCGCCCAGGGTCGGAGCGAGCAGTACTTC. Translating gives CASSSAQGRSEQYF.

This chain links TRBV5-1 with TRBJ2-7, with D uncertain. Trimming pared 0 bases from V and 3 bases from J, leaving 10 bases between. From germline, CDR1 is SGHRS and CDR2 YFSETQ. This CDR3 spans 14 amino acids. In DNA form, the CDR3 reads TGCGCCAGCAGCTTGGCCTCAGAGAACTACGAGCAGTACTTC. It specifies CASSLASENYEQYF.

The chain uses TRBV5-1 and TRBJ2-3; weak D call: TRBD1 (5 bases). The length of the CDR3 is 14 residues. Trimming took off 0 bases at V and 0 bases at J, with 5 bases between the two ends. Germline-derived CDR1 and CDR2 are SGHRS and YFSETQ. The CDR3 region has the DNA TGCGCCAGCAGCTTGGAGGGGAGCACAGATACGCAGTATTTT. This translates into CASSLEGSTDTQYF.

This sequence joins TRBV19 and TRBJ1-6; D is undetermined. CDR1 is LNHDA, CDR2 SQIVND, per germline (reference sequence). V was trimmed by 3 bases and J by 7 bases, leaving 7 bases between them. The CDR3 has 13 amino acids. CDR3 nucleotides: TGTGCCAGTAGTATTAACGCGAATTCACCCCTCCACTTT. Protein sequence: CASSINANSPLHF.

The chain couples TRBV5-1 to TRBJ2-2; D perhaps matches TRBD2 (6 bases). The CDR3 consists of 15 residues. V lost 5 bases to trimming and J lost 2 bases, with 13 bases between them. The germline V gene encodes CDR1 SGHRS and CDR2 YFSETQ. The CDR3 DNA sequence: TGCGCCAGCAGACCACCGGGAGCTAACACCGGGGAGCTGTTTTTT. Its protein is CASRPPGANTGELFF.

The V and J genes are TRBV18 and TRBJ2-5; TRBD1 matches 7 bases. CDR1 and CDR2 from the germline V gene are KGHSH and LQKENI. The CDR3 contains 15 residues. Trimming cost V 2 bases and J 2 bases; bases outside gene matches: 5. The CDR3 region is CASSPSTGLQETQYF. The DNA for the CDR3 is TGTGCCAGCTCACCATCGACAGGGTTACAAGAGACCCAGTACTTC.

V gene TRBV12-3 or TRBV12-4 combines with J gene TRBJ1-5; D unresolved. The CDR3 extends over 13 amino acids. V dropped 4 bases and J dropped 3 bases, with 7 bases sitting between them. The CDR3 spells CASSYVINQPQHF. The CDR3 DNA is TGTGCCAGCAGTTACGTCATCAATCAGCCCCAGCATTTT.

This CDR3 is CASSLGEGQYF. The CDR3 region has the DNA TGTGCCAGCAGCCTAGGGGAGGGCCAGTACTTC. The V call is TRBV5-4, the J call TRBJ2-5; 7 nucleotides line up with TRBD2. CDR1 is SGHNT, CDR2 YYREEE, per germline (reference sequence). The CDR3 contains 11 residues. With V trimmed by 4 bases and J by 10 bases, 4 bases remained unmatched.

A few counts support this clone. The chain joins TRBV5-1 to TRBJ1-2; D is unresolved. The CDR3 totals 16 residues. Trimming took off 4 bases at V and 3 bases at J, with 19 bases between the two ends. In germline, CDR1 is SGHRS, CDR2 YFSETQ. CDR3 sequence reads: CASSPGLTTIDYGYTF. The CDR3 region has the DNA TGCGCCAGCAGCCCCGGGTTGACGACTATTGACTATGGCTACACCTTC.

This sequence joins TRBV19 and TRBJ2-7; TRBD2 agrees at 8 bases. The length of the CDR3 is 15 residues. Germline loops: CDR1 LNHDA, CDR2 SQIVND (reference sequence). The ends lost 9 bases at V and 3 bases at J; junction bases unmatched: 13. Written as DNA, the CDR3 is TGTGCCAGCTCCTCACGGGGGGGTTTTCGCTACGAGCAGTACTTC. This codes for CASSSRGGFRYEQYF.

J is TRBJ2-3 and V is TRBV3-1 (or the pseudogene TRBV3-2); weak D call: TRBD2 (5 bases). The CDR3 has 15 residues. Trimming removed 5 bases from V and 0 bases from J, with 12 bases in between. Germline CDR1 and CDR2: LGHDT and YNNKEL (reference sequence). CDR3 in amino acids: CASSMGSGSTDTQYF. The CDR3, as DNA: TGTGCCAGCAGCATGGGGAGCGGAAGCACAGATACGCAGTATTTT.

This clone was picked up one time. V is TRBV5-1 and J is TRBJ2-1; 8 nucleotides match TRBD1. V shed 0 bases, J shed 6 bases, and the junction held 8 bases outside the gene matches. CDR1 is SGHRS, CDR2 YFSETQ, per germline. There are 16 residues in the CDR3. Written as DNA, the CDR3 is TGCGCCAGCAGCTTGGGCCCCGAAACAGGGGGCAATGAGCAGTTCTTC. It codes for CASSLGPETGGNEQFF.

The chain couples TRBV7-6 to TRBJ1-2, with 7 bases fitting TRBD1. J lost 5 bases, V lost 1 base, and 4 bases had no gene match. The CDR3 is 14 residues long. CDR1 and CDR2 from the germline V gene are SGHVS and FNYEAQ. Here the CDR3 reads CASSLDAGGYGYTF. Here the CDR3 DNA reads TGTGCCAGCAGCTTAGACGCAGGGGGTTATGGCTACACCTTC.

The rearrangement uses TRBV5-1 and TRBJ2-1, with 7 bases identical to TRBD2. CDR3 length: 15 amino acids. J lost 1 base, V lost 4 bases, and 5 bases had no gene match. The germline gives CDR1 SGHRS, CDR2 YFSETQ. The CDR3 DNA sequence: TGCGCCAGCAGCACCGGGAGGTTATCCTACAATGAGCAGTTCTTC. Encoded protein: CASSTGRLSYNEQFF.

This clone was counted a single time. The J gene is TRBJ1-5, the V gene TRBV6-5; no firm D call. Germline CDR1 and CDR2: MNHEY and SVGAGI. Between the trimmed V and J ends, which lost 3 bases and 0 bases, there was a span of 3 bases. The CDR3 spans 13 residues. In nucleotides, the CDR3 is TGTGCCAGCAGTTATCATAGCAATCAGCCCCAGCATTTT. Translating gives CASSYHSNQPQHF.

This chain connects TRBV2 to TRBJ2-2, with a weak D call TRBD1 (6 bases). The CDR3 runs to 12 residues. Germline assignment: CDR1 SNHLY and CDR2 FYNNEI. Trimming shortened V by 6 bases and J by 5 bases, and 7 bases separated the two germline ends. In nucleotides, the CDR3 is TGTGCCAGCAGCAGGGGTACCGGGGAGCTGTTTTTT. It codes for CASSRGTGELFF. Full variable domain (rest looked up from reference TRBV2 and TRBJ2-2): EPEVTQTPSHQVTQMGQEVILRCVPISNHLYFYWYRQILGQKVEFLVSFYNNEISEKSEIFDDQFSVERPDGSNFTLKIRSTKLEDSAMYFCASSRGTGELFFGEGSRLTVL.

The rearrangement uses TRBV19 and TRBJ2-7, with D possibly being TRBD2 (7 bases). V was trimmed by 6 bases and J by 6 bases, leaving 12 bases between them. Germline CDR1 is LNHDA and CDR2 is SQIVND (reference sequence). This CDR3 is built from 12 residues. CDR3 sequence reads: CASSGGLGEQYF. CDR3 nucleotides: TGTGCCAGTAGCGGGGGGCTTGGCGAGCAGTACTTC.

This clone was detected once. The chain has TRBV28 and TRBJ1-3; 8 bases align to TRBD1. In germline, CDR1 is MDHEN, CDR2 SYDVKM. This CDR3 comprises 14 residues. After removal of 2 bases from V and 5 bases from J, the junction contained 2 bases not matched to a gene. The CDR3 bases are TGTGCCAGCAGTTTAGGGGACAGGCGAAACACCATATATTTT. Its protein product is CASSLGDRRNTIYF.

The CDR3 DNA follows: TGTGCCAGCAGCGAGGAACTCTGGCGGGGACAACTTCCACCCCTCCACTTT. Translation gives CASSEELWRGQLPPLHF. The rearrangement joins TRBV5-5 to TRBJ1-6; possible D gene TRBD1, 6 bases. The CDR3 is 17 residues long. Germline V gene sequence: CDR1 SGHKS, CDR2 YYEKEE (reference sequence). The V gene lost 4 bases and the J gene lost 11 bases, with 25 bases spanning the gap.

The chain links TRBV5-5 to TRBJ2-3; 9 bases agree with TRBD2. CDR3 length equals 15 residues. V lost 2 bases, J lost 4 bases, and 5 bases stayed unmatched. CDR1 and CDR2 (germline): SGHKS, YYEKEE (reference sequence). The CDR3 sequence: CASSLWRGGSDTQYF. CDR3 nucleotides: TGTGCCAGCAGCTTATGGCGGGGGGGCTCAGATACGCAGTATTTT.

This clone occurred a few times. The V and J genes are TRBV5-8 and TRBJ1-1; 7 nucleotides align to TRBD1. The CDR3 is 14 amino acids. From germline, CDR1 is SGHTS and CDR2 YDEGEE. The V gene end was trimmed by 4 bases and the J gene end by 5 bases; junction bases not matched to a gene: 8. In DNA form, the CDR3 reads TGTGCCAGCAGCGGAAATAACAGGGGTACTGAAGCTTTCTTT. This gives the protein CASSGNNRGTEAFF.

This chain links TRBV5-4 with TRBJ1-1; D not certain. Trimming stripped 3 bases from V and 6 bases from J, with 9 bases between. The germline CDR1 and CDR2 sequences are SGHNT and YYREEE (reference sequence). CDR3 size: 12 residues. This chain's CDR3 is CASSSQVAEAFF. As DNA, the CDR3 is TGTGCCAGCAGCTCTCAGGTGGCTGAAGCTTTCTTT.

This clone was recorded only once. The chain links TRBV6-6 to TRBJ1-5; weak D call: TRBD1 (6 bases). The CDR3 runs 14 residues. Trimming took off 0 bases at V and 4 bases at J, with 7 bases between the two ends. Germline V lookup: CDR1 MNHNY, CDR2 SVGAGI (reference sequence). This CDR3 reads CASSYSQGNQPQHF. DNA for the CDR3: TGTGCCAGCAGTTACTCTCAGGGGAATCAGCCCCAGCATTTT.

Concerning this clone: Other DNA sequences in the same sample also yield this CDR3. The chain recombines TRBV5-1 with TRBJ1-1; tentatively, D is TRBD1 (6 bases). The germline CDR1 and CDR2 sequences are SGHRS and YFSETQ. The V end was cut by 2 bases, the J end by 4 bases, with 9 bases between. The CDR3 consists of 13 residues. CDR3 protein: CASSFTGPTEAFF. In DNA, the CDR3 is TGCGCCAGCAGCTTTACAGGGCCCACTGAAGCTTTCTTT.

The rearrangement links TRBV15 to TRBJ2-7, with D possibly matching TRBD2 (6 bases). The germline V gene has CDR1 LNHNV and CDR2 YYDKDF (reference sequence). The CDR3 is 13 amino acids. Trimming removed 1 base from V and 2 bases from J, with 6 bases in between. CDR3 in DNA: TGTGCCACCAGCAGAGGGACTACCTACGAGCAGTACTTC. This encodes CATSRGTTYEQYF.